The rows below give T cell receptor beta chains drawn from one sample of a study of blood T cell repertoires in COVID-19. The protocol was immunoSEQ multiplex PCR, while the TCRdb copy is restricted to in-frame clones and leaves out a portion. The table lists around 400,000 clones, about 90% of them singletons. Specimen: PBMCs or T cells enriched from blood (not recorded which). These receptors were taken from a woman under 40 who had recovered from COVID-19. CDR3s include the opening cysteine and the closing phenylalanine or tryptophan. The order of the fields is clone size, D gene, V gene, J gene, CDR3 protein, CDR3 DNA. D genes are given only for firm matches. Expanded clones get a size class; other rows say once, few or many, or leave the size out.

.	.	TRBV28	TRBJ1-5	CASSLDSDQPQHF	TGTGCCAGCAGTTTGGATAGCGATCAGCCCCAGCATTTT
.	.	TRBV4-1	TRBJ1-6	CASSQGTAEYNSPLHF	TGCGCCAGCAGCCAAGGGACAGCGGAATATAATTCACCCCTCCACTTT
.	TRBD2	TRBV4-2	TRBJ2-7	CASSQGVTSGSWSYEQYF	TGTGCCAGCAGCCAAGGTGTTACTAGCGGGAGTTGGTCCTACGAGCAGTACTTC
.	TRBD2	TRBV7-9	TRBJ2-2	CASSPPLLLADTNTGELFF	TGTGCCAGCAGCCCACCACTACTACTAGCGGATACGAACACCGGGGAGCTGTTTTTT
.	.	TRBV14	TRBJ2-1	CASSQAVRSSYNEQFF	TGTGCCAGCAGCCAAGCAGTAAGGAGCTCCTACAATGAGCAGTTCTTC
.	TRBD2	TRBV7-3	TRBJ2-3	CASSPGTSGRLVTDTQYF	TGTGCCAGCAGCCCAGGGACTAGCGGGAGGTTAGTTACAGATACGCAGTATTTT
.	TRBD1	TRBV27	TRBJ2-1	CASSVRQGSSLDEQFF	TGTGCCAGCAGTGTCCGACAGGGGTCCTCACTCGATGAGCAGTTCTTC
.	TRBD1	TRBV18	TRBJ1-6	CASSPSTGGNSPLHF	TGTGCCAGCTCACCTTCGACAGGGGGAAATTCACCCCTCCACTTT
.	TRBD1	TRBV10-3	TRBJ1-2	CATRDREYGYTF	TGTGCCACCCGGGACAGGGAGTATGGCTACACCTTC
.	.	TRBV13	TRBJ1-4	CASRDWTNEKLFF	TGTGCCAGCAGAGACTGGACTAATGAAAAACTGTTTTTT
.	TRBD1	TRBV7-8	TRBJ1-6	CASSLVGGQGYSVYNSPLHF	TGTGCCAGCAGCTTAGTGGGCGGACAGGGGTATAGTGTCTATAATTCACCCCTCCACTTT
.	TRBD1	TRBV19	TRBJ1-1	CASSTQGGTEAFF	TGTGCCAGTAGTACCCAGGGGGGCACTGAAGCTTTCTTT
.	.	TRBV24-1	TRBJ1-2	CATSDLGGNGYTF	TGTGCCACCAGTGATTTGGGGGGCAATGGCTACACCTTC
.	.	TRBV4-3	TRBJ1-1	CASSQDRSGRTEAFF	TGCGCCAGCAGCCAAGATCGGTCAGGGCGGACTGAAGCTTTCTTT
.	TRBD2	TRBV27	TRBJ2-7	CASSVGTSGLHYEQYF	TGTGCCAGCAGTGTCGGGACTAGCGGACTTCACTACGAGCAGTACTTC
.	TRBD1	TRBV24-1	TRBJ2-2	CATSESGQGVTGELFF	TGTGCCACCAGTGAGTCGGGACAGGGAGTGACCGGGGAGCTGTTTTTT
few	.	TRBV29-1	TRBJ1-4	CSVRPGQEEKLFF	TGCAGCGTCCGTCCGGGACAAGAGGAAAAACTGTTTTTT
few	.	TRBV5-1	TRBJ1-1	CASSLDPGVLNTEAFF	TGCGCCAGCAGCTTGGATCCGGGGGTGTTGAACACTGAAGCTTTCTTT
.	.	TRBV19	TRBJ2-7	CASSPSGAYEQYF	TGTGCCAGTAGTCCCAGCGGTGCCTACGAGCAGTACTTC
.	.	TRBV28	TRBJ1-2	CASSPSLRWDGYTF	TGTGCCAGCAGTCCAAGTCTCAGGTGGGATGGCTACACCTTC
.	.	TRBV6-1	TRBJ1-4	CASSEAGSVEKLFF	TGTGCCAGCAGTGAAGCGGGCTCAGTTGAAAAACTGTTTTTT
.	TRBD2	TRBV11-1	TRBJ2-1	CASSLGYTSGRGEQFF	TGTGCCAGCAGCTTAGGGTACACTAGCGGGCGAGGTGAGCAGTTCTTC
.	TRBD2	TRBV3-1/TRBV3-2	TRBJ2-3	CASTPFGLAVTDTQYF	TGTGCCAGCACCCCATTCGGACTAGCGGTCACAGATACGCAGTATTTT
.	TRBD2	TRBV18	TRBJ2-1	CASSPRTSGGTGFNEQFF	TGTGCCAGCTCACCCAGGACTAGCGGGGGGACTGGCTTCAATGAGCAGTTCTTC
.	.	TRBV7-9	TRBJ1-2	CASRDQGTYGYTF	TGTGCCAGCAGGGATCAGGGGACCTATGGCTACACCTTC
.	TRBD2	TRBV7-7	TRBJ2-1	CASSLASGTRDEQFF	TGTGCCAGCAGCTTAGCGTCCGGGACTAGGGATGAGCAGTTCTTC
few	TRBD1	TRBV6-1	TRBJ1-3	CASSAFPRDRRSGNTIYF	TGTGCCAGCAGTGCATTCCCAAGGGACAGACGCTCTGGAAACACCATATATTTT
.	TRBD1	TRBV9	TRBJ2-7	CASSVALTGAEQYF	TGTGCCAGCAGCGTAGCCCTGACAGGGGCCGAGCAGTACTTC
.	TRBD1	TRBV11-3	TRBJ2-1	CASSPRGTDSYNEQFF	TGTGCCAGCAGCCCTAGGGGGACAGATTCCTACAATGAGCAGTTCTTC
few	.	TRBV2	TRBJ2-5	CASSDVEETQYF	TGTGCCAGCAGTGATGTAGAAGAGACCCAGTACTTC
.	TRBD2	TRBV30	TRBJ2-1	CAWRKGTSGSYEQFF	TGTGCCTGGAGAAAAGGGACTAGCGGGAGTTATGAGCAGTTCTTC
.	.	TRBV7-3	TRBJ2-7	CASSTPTGSDSYEQYF	TGTGCCAGCAGCACCCCGACAGGCTCTGATTCCTACGAGCAGTACTTC
.	TRBD2	TRBV7-9	TRBJ2-7	CASSLPGLDPYEQYF	TGTGCCAGCAGTTTGCCGGGACTAGATCCATACGAGCAGTACTTC
.	.	TRBV28	TRBJ1-3	CASSLLPGGIFGNTIYF	TGTGCCAGCAGTTTACTCCCTGGGGGGATCTTTGGAAACACCATATATTTT
.	.	TRBV9	TRBJ2-7	CASSVEVWAQGARKYF	.
.	TRBD2	TRBV9	TRBJ2-4	CASSVAASGRKNIQYF	TGTGCCAGCAGCGTAGCGGCTAGCGGGAGAAAAAACATTCAGTACTTC
.	TRBD1	TRBV13	TRBJ1-2	CASSQTGGWYGYTF	TGTGCCAGCAGCCAAACAGGGGGCTGGTATGGCTACACCTTC
.	.	TRBV15	TRBJ1-3	CATSRDLSQLAGNTIYF	TGTGCCACCAGCAGAGATTTGTCACAGCTAGCAGGAAACACCATATATTTT
.	TRBD2	TRBV7-9	TRBJ2-2	CASSPIAGGENTGELFF	TGTGCCAGCAGCCCCATAGCGGGAGGGGAGAACACCGGGGAGCTGTTTTTT
.	TRBD1	TRBV5-4	TRBJ1-2	CASSLGGQGASGYTF	TGTGCCAGCAGCTTGGGCGGACAGGGGGCGTCGGGCTACACCTTC
.	.	TRBV7-2	TRBJ1-1	CASSLAGGLNTEAFF	TGTGCCAGCAGCTTAGCGGGGGGACTGAACACTGAAGCTTTCTTT
.	.	TRBV2	TRBJ1-1	CATGRRQDAEAFF	TGTGCCACCGGGAGGCGACAGGATGCTGAAGCTTTCTTT